These 20 T cell receptor beta chains share one sample of origin, sequenced in a study. MiXCR, applied by TCRdb to the 5' RACE reads, yields one record per CDR3 protein. The sample contains 40,000 to 65,000 distinct CDR3 sequences, approximately 23% of which appear only once. Sequenced input: tumor-infiltrating naive CD4+ T cells sorted from the breast tumor. The subset: naive CD4+ T cells, CD4+CD45RA+CD25-. These receptor sequences come from a female donor with breast cancer.

The CDR3 loop is CATSRGTNYEQYF. Here the CDR3 DNA reads TGTGCCACCAGCAGAGGGACCAACTACGAGCAGTACTTC. The chain is built from TRBV15 and TRBJ2-7; D gene uncertain. The CDR3 runs 13 residues. Germline assignment: CDR1 LNHNV and CDR2 YYDKDF (reference sequence). The V and J ends lost 1 base and 3 bases respectively, with 7 bases between them.

Notes on this clonotype: Germline and junction disagree at one end, which may indicate a read error. The J gene is TRBJ1-4, the V gene TRBV18; D is undetermined. This CDR3 is 12 amino acids long. CDR1 and CDR2 from the germline V gene are KGHSH and LQKENI. The CDR3, as DNA: TGTGCCAGCTCACCATTGGGAGCAGCCAAGACTTTC. Its translation: CASSPLGAAKTF.

This clonotype was counted between two and nine times. The chain combines TRBV5-1 with TRBJ2-1; tentative D call: TRBD2 (5 bases). This CDR3 region has 16 residues. Germline CDR1 SGHRS, CDR2 YFSETQ. Trimming stripped 1 base from V and 7 bases from J, with 18 bases between. CDR3 region: CASSLSPKLGGNEQFF. The CDR3 DNA sequence: TGCGCCAGCAGCTTGTCCCCTAAACTAGGCGGGAATGAGCAGTTCTTC.

There are many counts of this clonotype. V gene TRBV10-3 combines with J gene TRBJ2-7, with 7 bases fitting TRBD1. The CDR3 covers 12 residues. From germline, CDR1 is ENHRY and CDR2 SYGVKD. The V gene end was trimmed by 8 bases and the J gene end by 3 bases; junction bases not matched to a gene: 4. CDR3 sequence reads: CAIGTEDYEQYF. CDR3 DNA: TGTGCCATCGGGACAGAGGACTACGAGCAGTACTTC.

This clonotype showed up just a few times. The chain recombines TRBV27 with TRBJ1-5; D may be TRBD1 (5 bases). The V gene lost 10 bases and the J gene lost 4 bases, with 14 bases spanning the gap. Germline CDR1 MNHEY, CDR2 SMNVEV (reference sequence). The CDR3 has 13 amino acids. CDR3 in amino acids: CATARDRNQPQHF. In DNA form, the CDR3 reads TGTGCCACCGCTCGGGACCGAAATCAGCCCCAGCATTTT.

The chain combines TRBV7-8 with TRBJ2-1, with a weak D call TRBD2 (6 bases). The CDR3 length is 15 residues. Trimming stripped 1 base from V and 5 bases from J, with 12 bases between. Germline V gives CDR1 SGHVS, CDR2 FQNEAQ. The CDR3 loop reads CASSLVERADNEQFF. CDR3 in DNA: TGTGCCAGCAGCTTAGTCGAGCGGGCAGACAATGAGCAGTTCTTC.

This chain uses TRBV2 with TRBJ2-4; maybe TRBD2 (5 bases). V lost 4 bases and J 5 bases, leaving 12 bases between the germline ends. The CDR3 is 14 amino acids. Germline CDR1 reads SNHLY; CDR2 reads FYNNEI. The CDR3 nucleotides are TGTGCCAGCAGTGTAGCGTCCTTACAAAACATTCAGTACTTC. This gives the protein CASSVASLQNIQYF. Full variable domain (outside the CDR3, taken from reference TRBV2 and TRBJ2-4): EPEVTQTPSHQVTQMGQEVILRCVPISNHLYFYWYRQILGQKVEFLVSFYNNEISEKSEIFDDQFSVERPDGSNFTLKIRSTKLEDSAMYFCASSVASLQNIQYFGAGTRLSVL.

This clonotype was seen repeatedly, ten times or more. The chain combines TRBV7-2 with TRBJ1-1, with unresolved D. Germline CDR1 and CDR2: SGHTA and FQGNSA. The CDR3 length is 13 residues. The V end was cut by 1 base, the J end by 3 bases, with 6 bases between. In DNA form, the CDR3 reads TGTGCCAGCAGCTTAGAACAGCACACTGAAGCTTTCTTT. This gives the protein CASSLEQHTEAFF.

This clonotype is judged large. The CDR3 region is CASSPTSGLYNEQFF. In DNA, the CDR3 is TGTGCCAGCAGCCCTACTAGCGGTCTCTACAATGAGCAGTTCTTC. The V call is TRBV9, the J call TRBJ2-1; 8 bases line up with TRBD2. Germline CDR1 and CDR2: SGDLS and YYNGEE. V lost 4 bases, J lost 3 bases, and 6 bases stayed unmatched. The CDR3 has 15 residues.

Points on this clonotype: This may arise from a read error, as a much more abundant clone is one base away. The chain joins TRBV9 to TRBJ1-1; possibly TRBD1 for D (5 bases). In germline, CDR1 is SGDLS, CDR2 YYNGEE. This CDR3 is built from 16 residues. The DNA of the CDR3 is TGTGCCAGCAGCGCCCACTTCGGGGGGGGAGGCACTGAAGCTTGCTTT. Its protein is CASSAHFGGGGTEACF.

This clonotype was recorded once. Since a much larger clone is just one base distant, this may be a read error. The chain links TRBV20-1 to TRBJ2-3, with 13 bases fitting TRBD2. The germline V gene encodes CDR1 DFQATT and CDR2 SNEGSKA (reference sequence). This CDR3 comprises 17 residues. Trimming cost V 6 bases and J 1 base; bases outside gene matches: 10. The CDR3 is CSAFTSGGDPGTDTQYF. DNA for the CDR3: TGCAGTGCGTTTACTAGCGGGGGGGACCCGGGCACAGATACGCAGTATTTT.

This clonotype was seen once. V usage is TRBV7-2 and J usage is TRBJ1-5; D unclear. Germline lookup yields CDR1 SGHTA and CDR2 FQGNSA. The CDR3 runs 15 residues. Between the trimmed V and J ends, which lost 2 bases and 0 bases, there was a span of 8 bases. In nucleotides, the CDR3 is TGTGCCAGCAGCTTAAGCGGTTATAGCAATCAGCCCCAGCATTTT. Translation gives CASSLSGYSNQPQHF.

This chain joins TRBV5-1 and TRBJ1-5; 9 bases fit TRBD1. Looked up from germline, CDR1 is SGHRS and CDR2 is YFSETQ. This CDR3 comprises 15 residues. V was pared by 4 bases and J by 4 bases, with 6 bases of the junction left unmatched. Here the CDR3 DNA reads TGCGCCAGCAGCCCTGGGACAGGGAATAATCAGCCCCAGCATTTT. The encoded protein is CASSPGTGNNQPQHF.

This clonotype was recorded at least ten times. The J gene is TRBJ2-7, the V gene TRBV5-4; D unclear. Per germline, CDR1 SGHNT and CDR2 YYREEE (reference sequence). The CDR3 totals 13 residues. V lost 4 bases to trimming and J lost 2 bases, with 10 bases between them. The CDR3 loop is CASSPIEAYEQYF. The CDR3 coding sequence is TGTGCCAGCAGCCCAATCGAGGCCTACGAGCAGTACTTC.

This sequence joins TRBV5-1 and TRBJ2-2; 8 bases line up with TRBD2. J gave up 5 bases and V 4 bases, and 4 bases lay outside the gene matches. The CDR3 loop spans 14 amino acids. Germline V gene sequence: CDR1 SGHRS, CDR2 YFSETQ. CDR3 amino acids: CASSTGGPTGELFF. CDR3 coding DNA: TGCGCCAGCAGCACGGGAGGGCCGACCGGGGAGCTGTTTTTT. Together with reference TRBV5-1 and TRBJ2-2, the CDR3 gives the full variable domain: KAGVTQTPRYLIKTRGQQVTLSCSPISGHRSVSWYQQTPGQGLQFLFEYFSETQRNKGNFPGRFSGRQFSNSRSEMNVSTLELGDSALYLCASSTGGPTGELFFGEGSRLTVL.

In this sample, this clonotype turned up a few times. The chain joins TRBV6-2 or TRBV6-3 to TRBJ1-2; D gene unclear. This CDR3 has 13 residues. Per the germline V gene, CDR1 is MNHEY and CDR2 is SVGEGT. Between the trimmed V and J ends, which lost 5 bases and 2 bases, there was a span of 9 bases. The CDR3 loop reads CASSKEQNYGYTF. CDR3 bases: TGTGCCAGCAGTAAGGAACAGAACTATGGCTACACCTTC.

This clonotype has more than one count but fewer than ten. This chain connects TRBV24-1 to TRBJ2-1; 10 bases line up with TRBD1. V shed 2 bases and J 10 bases; nucleotides not matched to a gene: 7. CDR1 and CDR2 (germline): KGHDR, SFDVKD. The CDR3 totals 15 residues. The CDR3 here is CATSDSGTGVGEQFF. CDR3 DNA sequence: TGTGCCACCAGTGATTCCGGGACAGGGGTCGGCGAGCAGTTCTTC.

V gene TRBV6-1 combines with J gene TRBJ1-1, with D possibly being TRBD1 (5 bases). Germline CDR1 is MNHNS and CDR2 is SASEGT. V shed 4 bases and J shed 1 base, with 10 bases lying between them. CDR3 size: 14 residues. CDR3 loop: CASSVRDGNTEAFF. The CDR3 DNA follows: TGTGCCAGCAGTGTCAGGGATGGGAACACTGAAGCTTTCTTT.

The table lists this clonotype with many counts. V gene TRBV5-1 combines with J gene TRBJ2-5, with a weak D call TRBD1 (5 bases). This CDR3 is 14 amino acids long. V lost 0 bases and J lost 4, with 10 bases in between. CDR1 is SGHRS and CDR2 is YFSETQ in the germline V gene. The CDR3 protein is CASSLGRAGETQYF. As DNA, the CDR3 is TGCGCCAGCAGCTTGGGCAGGGCCGGAGAGACCCAGTACTTC.

This sequence joins TRBV7-6 and TRBJ1-2; a weak D match, TRBD1 (5 bases). V dropped 5 bases and J dropped 4 bases, with 14 bases sitting between them. The CDR3 contains 14 residues. Germline CDR1 reads SGHVS; CDR2 reads FNYEAQ. The CDR3 DNA reads TGTGCCAGCAGCCCGGACATCTCTTCCTATGGCTACACCTTC. Protein sequence: CASSPDISSYGYTF.